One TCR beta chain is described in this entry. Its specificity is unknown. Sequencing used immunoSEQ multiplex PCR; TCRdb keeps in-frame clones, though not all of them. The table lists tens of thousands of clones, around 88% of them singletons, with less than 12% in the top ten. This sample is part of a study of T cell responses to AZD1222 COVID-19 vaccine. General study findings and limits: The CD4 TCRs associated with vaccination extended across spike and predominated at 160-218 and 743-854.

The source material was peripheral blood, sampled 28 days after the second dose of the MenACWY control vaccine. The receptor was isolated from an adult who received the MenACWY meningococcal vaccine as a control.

CDR3 region: CASSLGAQGAYGYTF. The CDR3 nucleotides are TGCGCCAGCAGCTTGGGGGCACAGGGAGCCTATGGCTACACCTTC. This chain joins TRBV5-1 and TRBJ1-2; TRBD1 is a possible D gene (6 bases). Germline V gene sequence: CDR1 SGHRS, CDR2 YFSETQ. The CDR3 contains 15 residues. Trimming stripped 0 bases from V and 4 bases from J, with 13 bases between.